What follows are 23 T cell receptor beta chains derived from one specimen sequenced in a study of shared clonotypes between healthy human individuals. Measured with immunoSEQ multiplex PCR; TCRdb has only the in-frame clones, and not every one. Here the sample spans roughly 1,500,000 clones, around 98% being singletons. Sequencing used naive CD4+ T cells sorted from blood. Subset specified: CD45RA+ positively selected. These receptors were obtained from a man aged 25 to 40 in good health.

DNA of the CDR3: TGTGCCAGCAGCTTGGCTCCTGGTTCTGGAAACACCATATATTTT. Protein product: CASSLAPGSGNTIYF. This rearrangement joins TRBV5-4 to TRBJ1-3, with D unclear. The CDR3 loop spans 15 amino acids. Looked up from germline, CDR1 is SGHNT and CDR2 is YYREEE (reference sequence). The V end lost 0 bases, the J end lost 1 base, and 8 bases lay between the germline ends. Filled out from reference TRBV5-4 and TRBJ1-3, the complete variable domain reads ETGVTQSPTHLIKTRGQQVTLRCSSQSGHNTVSWYQQALGQGPQFIFQYYREEENGRGNFPPRFSGLQFPNYSSELNVNALELDDSALYLCASSLAPGSGNTIYFGEGSWLTVV.

The chain couples TRBV28 to TRBJ1-5; a possible D gene is TRBD1 (6 bases). V was shortened by 5 bases and J by 6 bases, with 20 bases between the two germline ends. The CDR3 spans 16 residues. The germline V gene has CDR1 MDHEN and CDR2 SYDVKM. The CDR3 is CASSVAAGGFGQPQHF. For the CDR3, the DNA is TGTGCCAGCAGTGTCGCCGCTGGGGGCTTTGGTCAGCCCCAGCATTTT.

This chain connects TRBV28 to TRBJ2-2; D may be TRBD1 (6 bases). CDR3 length: 14 amino acids. Germline lookup yields CDR1 MDHEN and CDR2 SYDVKM. The V and J ends lost 6 bases and 7 bases respectively, with 15 bases between them. The CDR3 nucleotides are TGTGCCAGCAGCCAAGCACAGGGAAACGGGGAGCTGTTTTTT. Translated: CASSQAQGNGELFF. Full variable domain (outside the CDR3, taken from reference TRBV28 and TRBJ2-2): DVKVTQSSRYLVKRTGEKVFLECVQDMDHENMFWYRQDPGLGLRLIYFSYDVKMKEKGDIPEGYSVSREKKERFSLILESASTNQTSMYLCASSQAQGNGELFFGEGSRLTVL.

Of note for this clone: Within the sample, other DNA sequences also encode this same CDR3. The V and J genes are TRBV18 and TRBJ2-7; 7 nucleotides agree with TRBD1. Germline V lookup: CDR1 KGHSH, CDR2 LQKENI. V dropped 1 base and J dropped 7; count of bases not matched to a gene: 10. The CDR3 runs 15 residues. The CDR3 loop is CASSPLGQTLGEQYF. The CDR3 DNA reads as TGTGCCAGCTCACCACTGGGACAGACCCTTGGGGAGCAGTACTTC.

V is TRBV5-1 and J is TRBJ2-6, with unresolved D. CDR3 length: 15 residues. Trimming stripped 2 bases from V and 1 base from J, with 7 bases between. Germline V gene data show CDR1 as SGHRS and CDR2 as YFSETQ. The CDR3 nucleotides read TGCGCCAGCAGCTTTGCACAGTCTGGGGCCAACGTCCTGACTTTC. Translation gives CASSFAQSGANVLTF.

This clone was observed a single time. The chain is built from TRBV7-2 and TRBJ1-3; 7 bases align to TRBD1. With V trimmed by 5 bases and J by 8 bases, 9 bases remained unmatched. This CDR3 comprises 14 residues. Per the germline V gene, CDR1 is SGHTA and CDR2 is FQGNSA. CDR3 in amino acids: CASSRSTGEHTIYF. As DNA, the CDR3 is TGTGCCAGCAGCCGTAGTACAGGGGAACACACCATATATTTT.

This clone was detected only once. The chain uses TRBV25-1 and TRBJ2-7; TRBD1 matches 9 bases. V was clipped by 6 bases and J by 6 bases; unmatched bases: 9. The CDR3 is made up of 14 amino acids. The germline CDR1 and CDR2 sequences are MGHDK and SYGVNS. CDR3 DNA: TGTGCCAGCAGCCGGGACAGGGCTACGTCCGAGCAGTACTTC. Translating it yields CASSRDRATSEQYF.

V gene TRBV7-9 combines with J gene TRBJ2-7; D is possibly TRBD1 (5 bases). The germline V gene has CDR1 SEHNR and CDR2 FQNEAQ (reference sequence). The CDR3 spans 12 residues. V lost 6 bases and J lost 6, with 12 bases in between. In DNA, the CDR3 is TGTGCCAGCAGTCCAGGGTACGGCGAGCAGTACTTC. Its protein is CASSPGYGEQYF.

This chain connects TRBV11-2 to TRBJ1-5, with no clear D. The CDR3 is 16 amino acids. CDR1 is SGHAT and CDR2 is FQNNGV in the germline V gene. Between the trimmed V and J ends, which lost 5 bases and 0 bases, there was a span of 14 bases. In nucleotides, the CDR3 is TGTGCCAGCAGCGCTAACAGCGACTATAGCAATCAGCCCCAGCATTTT. Its protein product is CASSANSDYSNQPQHF.

This chain joins TRBV29-1 and TRBJ2-5; D unclear. The CDR3 runs 12 residues. Germline assignment: CDR1 SQVTM and CDR2 ANQGSEA. V shed 5 bases and J shed 5 bases, with 12 bases lying between them. CDR3 in amino acids: CSVPNHSETQYF. The DNA of the CDR3 is TGCAGCGTTCCGAATCACTCGGAGACCCAGTACTTC.

The chain carries TRBV19 and TRBJ2-7, with 8 bases lining up with TRBD1. The CDR3 sequence is 17 residues long. V was clipped by 1 base and J by 4 bases; unmatched bases: 12. Germline loops: CDR1 LNHDA, CDR2 SQIVND (reference sequence). CDR3 in amino acids: CASSIVPRQGKSYEQYF. As DNA, the CDR3 is TGTGCCAGTAGTATAGTTCCTCGACAGGGGAAAAGTTACGAGCAGTACTTC.

This clone was observed once. This sequence joins TRBV15 and TRBJ2-1; D call uncertain. Germline CDR1 reads LNHNV; CDR2 reads YYDKDF (reference sequence). V lost 3 bases, J lost 0 bases, and 9 bases lay in between. CDR3 length: 15 residues. CDR3 DNA: TGTGCCACCAGCAGGGAAAGGAGCTCCTACAATGAGCAGTTCTTC. Translation gives CATSRERSSYNEQFF.

This chain uses TRBV5-1 with TRBJ1-4, with D possibly being TRBD1 (6 bases). Per the germline V gene, CDR1 is SGHRS and CDR2 is YFSETQ. The length of the CDR3 is 13 residues. V dropped 4 bases and J dropped 5 bases, with 9 bases sitting between them. The CDR3 coding sequence is TGCGCCAGCAGCAGAGGGGGGAATGAAAAACTGTTTTTT. It is translated as CASSRGGNEKLFF.

The rearrangement links TRBV27 to TRBJ1-2; the match to TRBD1 covers 8 bases. Germline V gene sequence: CDR1 MNHEY, CDR2 SMNVEV (reference sequence). Losses at the gene ends were 4 bases for V and 7 bases for J; bases not matched to a gene: 8. The CDR3 covers 14 residues. CDR3 in amino acids: CASSSYGQGGGYTF. The CDR3 DNA reads as TGTGCCAGCAGTTCCTATGGACAGGGCGGTGGCTACACCTTC.

The V and J genes are TRBV18 and TRBJ1-1; 8 nucleotides line up with TRBD1. Losses at the gene ends were 8 bases for V and 1 base for J; bases not matched to a gene: 9. The CDR3 length is 15 residues. In germline, CDR1 is KGHSH, CDR2 LQKENI. Here the CDR3 DNA reads TGTGCCAGCCCCCCAAGACAGGGGTCGAACACTGAAGCTTTCTTT. Its translation is CASPPRQGSNTEAFF. Variable domain in full (rest from reference TRBV18 and TRBJ1-1): NAGVMQNPRHLVRRRGQEARLRCSPMKGHSHVYWYRQLPEEGLKFMVYLQKENIIDESGMPKERFSAEFPKEGPSILRIQQVVRGDSAAYFCASPPRQGSNTEAFFGQGTRLTVV.

Notes on this clone: The sample contains more than one DNA sequence encoding this CDR3. The J gene is TRBJ1-2, the V gene TRBV5-1; the D gene is possibly TRBD1 (5 bases). The CDR3 runs to 13 residues. The germline gives CDR1 SGHRS, CDR2 YFSETQ. The V gene lost 0 bases and the J gene lost 4 bases, with 7 bases spanning the gap. The CDR3 loop reads CASSLEGRYGYTF. The CDR3 region has the DNA TGCGCCAGCAGCTTGGAGGGACGCTATGGCTACACCTTC.

This clone has just one count. This chain links TRBV11-2 with TRBJ2-2; 8 bases map to TRBD2. Per the germline V gene, CDR1 is SGHAT and CDR2 is FQNNGV. The CDR3 totals 18 residues. The V segment lost 5 bases and the J segment 7 bases; nucleotides outside the gene matches: 18. CDR3: CASSPRTLAGGQGGELFF. DNA for the CDR3: TGTGCCAGCAGCCCTAGAACCCTAGCGGGTGGACAAGGCGGGGAGCTGTTTTTT.

The chain links TRBV19 to TRBJ1-2; unclear D gene. CDR1 LNHDA and CDR2 SQIVND come from the germline V gene (reference sequence). The CDR3 is made up of 14 amino acids. V was clipped by 4 bases and J by 3 bases, with 12 bases between them. The DNA for the CDR3 is TGTGCCAGTAGTAGTGCCCGGATGGACTATGGCTACACCTTC. Translation gives CASSSARMDYGYTF.

This rearrangement joins TRBV30 to TRBJ1-5; D is possibly TRBD1 (5 bases). Trimming took 0 bases from V and 4 from J, leaving 13 bases between them. The CDR3 length is 15 residues. The V gene's germline CDR1 is GTSNPN and CDR2 SVGIG (reference sequence). The DNA of the CDR3 is TGTGCCTGGAGTGTACCTGGGGCCGGGAATCAGCCCCAGCATTTT. This encodes CAWSVPGAGNQPQHF.

This chain joins TRBV7-9 and TRBJ2-2; TRBD1 might be the D (5 bases). The V gene lost 3 bases and the J gene lost 0 bases, with 8 bases spanning the gap. Germline V gene sequence: CDR1 SEHNR, CDR2 FQNEAQ (reference sequence). There are 15 residues in the CDR3. CDR3: CASSLTETNTGELFF. The DNA for the CDR3 is TGTGCCAGCAGCTTGACAGAGACGAACACCGGGGAGCTGTTTTTT.

The rearrangement uses TRBV5-6 and TRBJ2-1; 12 nucleotides match TRBD2. Germline values: CDR1 SGHDT, CDR2 YYEEEE. The J segment lost 2 bases and the V segment lost 4 bases, leaving 13 bases of the junction unmatched. CDR3 length: 19 residues. The CDR3 DNA sequence: TGTGCCAGCAGCGCACCGGGACTAGCGGGTCTGAAGCCCTACAATGAGCAGTTCTTC. Translating gives CASSAPGLAGLKPYNEQFF.

The chain links TRBV6-6 to TRBJ1-1, with D tentatively TRBD1 (5 bases). The CDR3 is 16 amino acids. Germline CDR1 is MNHNY and CDR2 is SVGAGI (reference sequence). Trimming cost V 3 bases and J 3 bases, with 17 bases left between them. Here the CDR3 DNA reads TGTGCCAGCAGTTATCTCCTTGGATGGGGGGACACTGAAGCTTTCTTT. Translation gives CASSYLLGWGDTEAFF.

This chain links TRBV28 with TRBJ1-1; D may be TRBD1 (5 bases). The CDR3 is 11 amino acids. CDR1 is MDHEN and CDR2 is SYDVKM in the germline V gene. The V and J ends lost 10 bases and 9 bases respectively, with 15 bases between them. The CDR3: CATTGLGKAFF. CDR3 coding DNA: TGTGCCACTACGGGACTGGGAAAAGCTTTCTTT.